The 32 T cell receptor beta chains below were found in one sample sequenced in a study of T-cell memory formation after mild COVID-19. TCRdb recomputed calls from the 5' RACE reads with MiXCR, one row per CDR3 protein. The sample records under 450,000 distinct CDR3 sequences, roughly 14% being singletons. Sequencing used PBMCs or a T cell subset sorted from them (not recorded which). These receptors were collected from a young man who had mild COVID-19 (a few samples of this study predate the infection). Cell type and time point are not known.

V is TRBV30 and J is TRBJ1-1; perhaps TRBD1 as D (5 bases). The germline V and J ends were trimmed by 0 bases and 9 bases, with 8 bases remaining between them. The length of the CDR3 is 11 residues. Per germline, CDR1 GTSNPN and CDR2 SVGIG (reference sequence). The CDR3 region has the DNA TGTGCCTGGAGTGTCGGGGCCCAAGCTTTCTTT. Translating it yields CAWSVGAQAFF.

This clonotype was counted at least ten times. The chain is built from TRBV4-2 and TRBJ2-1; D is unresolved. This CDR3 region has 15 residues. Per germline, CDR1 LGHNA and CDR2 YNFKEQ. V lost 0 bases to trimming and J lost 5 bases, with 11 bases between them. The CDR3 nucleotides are TGTGCCAGCAGCCAAGATCTTGGCACGCACAATGAGCAGTTCTTC. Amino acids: CASSQDLGTHNEQFF.

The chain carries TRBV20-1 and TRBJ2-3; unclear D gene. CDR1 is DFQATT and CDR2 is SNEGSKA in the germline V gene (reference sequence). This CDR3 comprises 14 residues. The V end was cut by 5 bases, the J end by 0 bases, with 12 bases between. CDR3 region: CSAGPPASTDTQYF. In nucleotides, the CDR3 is TGCAGTGCTGGCCCCCCCGCTAGCACAGATACGCAGTATTTT.

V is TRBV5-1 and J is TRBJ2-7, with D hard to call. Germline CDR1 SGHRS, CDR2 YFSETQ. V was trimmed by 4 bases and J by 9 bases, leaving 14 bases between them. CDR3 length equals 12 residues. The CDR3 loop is CASSLDDVGQYF. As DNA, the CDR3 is TGCGCCAGCAGCCTAGACGACGTGGGGCAGTACTTC.

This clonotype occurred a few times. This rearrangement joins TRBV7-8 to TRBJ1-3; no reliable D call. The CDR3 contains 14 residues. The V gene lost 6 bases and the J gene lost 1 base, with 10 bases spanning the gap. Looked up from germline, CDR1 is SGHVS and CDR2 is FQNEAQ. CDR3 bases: TGTGCCAGCAGTGGTGCTGAGTCTGGAAACACCATATATTTT. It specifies CASSGAESGNTIYF.

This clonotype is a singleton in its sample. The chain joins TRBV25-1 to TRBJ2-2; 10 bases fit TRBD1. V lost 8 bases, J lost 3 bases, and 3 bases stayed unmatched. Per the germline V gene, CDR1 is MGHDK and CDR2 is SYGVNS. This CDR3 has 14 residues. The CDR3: CASRGTGDTGELFF. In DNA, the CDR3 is TGTGCCAGCCGCGGGACAGGGGACACCGGGGAGCTGTTTTTT.

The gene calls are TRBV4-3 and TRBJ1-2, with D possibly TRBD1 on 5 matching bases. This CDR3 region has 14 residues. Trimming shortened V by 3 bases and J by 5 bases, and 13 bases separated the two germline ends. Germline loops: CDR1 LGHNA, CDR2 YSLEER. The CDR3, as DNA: TGCGCCAGCAGCCATTGGGACGGATGTTATGGCTACACCTTC. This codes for CASSHWDGCYGYTF.

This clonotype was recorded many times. In DNA form, the CDR3 reads TGCGCCAGCAGCCTGACAGGGGCGAGCAATCAGCCCCAGCATTTT. This translates into CASSLTGASNQPQHF. The chain recombines TRBV10-2 with TRBJ1-5; 8 nucleotides match TRBD1. Germline-derived CDR1 and CDR2 are WSHSY and SAAADI. This CDR3 has 15 amino acids. Trimming removed 6 bases from V and 1 base from J; junction bases left unmatched: 5.

The CDR3 region has the DNA TGTGCCAGCAGTCCCGGATCACCAAGCCCCCAAGAGACCCAGTACTTC. Its protein is CASSPGSPSPQETQYF. The chain employs TRBV12-3 or TRBV12-4 and TRBJ2-5; D is unclear. V gave up 5 bases and J gave up 1 base, with 17 bases separating them. The CDR3 length is 16 residues.

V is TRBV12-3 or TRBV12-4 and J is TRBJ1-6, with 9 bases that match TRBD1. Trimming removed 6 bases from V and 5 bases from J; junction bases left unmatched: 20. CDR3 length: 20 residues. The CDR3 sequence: CASRPSGTGSSSSHNSPLHF. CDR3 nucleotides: TGTGCCAGCAGGCCCTCAGGGACAGGGTCATCTTCTTCCCATAATTCACCCCTCCACTTT.

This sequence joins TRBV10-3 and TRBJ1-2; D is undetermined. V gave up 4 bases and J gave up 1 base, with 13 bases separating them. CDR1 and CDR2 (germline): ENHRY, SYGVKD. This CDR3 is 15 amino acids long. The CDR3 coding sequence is TGTGCCATCAGTGTTCGGACGGCCGTTAACTATGGCTACACCTTC. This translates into CAISVRTAVNYGYTF.

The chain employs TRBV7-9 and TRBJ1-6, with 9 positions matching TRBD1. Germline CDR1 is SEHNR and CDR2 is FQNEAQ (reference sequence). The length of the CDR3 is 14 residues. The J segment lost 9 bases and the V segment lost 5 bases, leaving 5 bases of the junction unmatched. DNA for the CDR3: TGTGCCAGCAGCGCGGGACAGGGTGGTTCACCCCTCCACTTT. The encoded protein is CASSAGQGGSPLHF.

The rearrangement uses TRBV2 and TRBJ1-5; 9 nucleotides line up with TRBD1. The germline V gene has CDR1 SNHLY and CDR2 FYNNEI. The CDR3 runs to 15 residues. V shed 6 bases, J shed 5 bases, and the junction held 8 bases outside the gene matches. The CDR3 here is CASSEQGARDQPQHF. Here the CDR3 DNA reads TGTGCCAGCAGCGAACAGGGGGCGCGTGATCAGCCCCAGCATTTT.

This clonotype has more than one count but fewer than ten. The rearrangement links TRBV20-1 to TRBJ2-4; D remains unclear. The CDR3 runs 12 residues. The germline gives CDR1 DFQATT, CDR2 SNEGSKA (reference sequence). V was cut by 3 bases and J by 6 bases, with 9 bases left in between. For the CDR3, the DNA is TGCAGTGCTAGTATCCAGATAAACATTCAGTACTTC. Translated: CSASIQINIQYF.

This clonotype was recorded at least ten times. As DNA, the CDR3 is TGTGCCATCCGGAGACTAGCGGGCACAGATACGCAGTATTTT. Protein product: CAIRRLAGTDTQYF. The chain combines TRBV10-3 with TRBJ2-3; 9 bases are a match to TRBD2. Germline V gives CDR1 ENHRY, CDR2 SYGVKD. CDR3 length equals 14 residues. V lost 8 bases and J lost 1; bases outside the gene matches: 4.

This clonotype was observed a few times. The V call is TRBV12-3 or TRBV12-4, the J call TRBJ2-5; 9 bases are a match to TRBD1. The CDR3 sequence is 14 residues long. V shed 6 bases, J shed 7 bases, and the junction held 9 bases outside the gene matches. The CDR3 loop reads CASSHPGQGGTQYF. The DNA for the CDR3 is TGTGCCAGCAGCCATCCGGGACAGGGCGGGACCCAGTACTTC.

The DNA of the CDR3 is TGTGCCAGCAGTTCCATGACAGGGAACGAGCAGTACTTC. This sequence encodes CASSSMTGNEQYF. The rearrangement joins TRBV12-3 or TRBV12-4 to TRBJ2-7, with 7 bases identical to TRBD1. V shed 4 bases and J 5 bases; nucleotides not matched to a gene: 5. The CDR3 loop spans 13 amino acids.

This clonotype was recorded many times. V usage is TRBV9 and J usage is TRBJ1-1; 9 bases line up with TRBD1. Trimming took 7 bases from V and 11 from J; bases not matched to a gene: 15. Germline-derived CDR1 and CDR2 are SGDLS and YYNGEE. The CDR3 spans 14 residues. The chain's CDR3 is CASAQTPGQGPAFF. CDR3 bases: TGTGCCAGCGCCCAGACTCCGGGACAGGGACCTGCTTTCTTT.

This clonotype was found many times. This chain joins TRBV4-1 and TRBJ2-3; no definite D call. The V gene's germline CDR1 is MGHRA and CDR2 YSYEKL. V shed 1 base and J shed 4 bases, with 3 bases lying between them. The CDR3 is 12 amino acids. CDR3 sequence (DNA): TGCGCCAGCAGCCAAGCGGCAGATACGCAGTATTTT. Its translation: CASSQAADTQYF.

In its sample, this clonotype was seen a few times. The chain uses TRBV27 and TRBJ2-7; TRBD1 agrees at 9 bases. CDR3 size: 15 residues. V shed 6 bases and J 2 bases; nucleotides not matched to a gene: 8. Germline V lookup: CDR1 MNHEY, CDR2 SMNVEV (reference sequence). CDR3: CASSRTGARAYEQYF. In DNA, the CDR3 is TGTGCCAGCAGCAGGACAGGGGCCAGAGCCTACGAGCAGTACTTC.

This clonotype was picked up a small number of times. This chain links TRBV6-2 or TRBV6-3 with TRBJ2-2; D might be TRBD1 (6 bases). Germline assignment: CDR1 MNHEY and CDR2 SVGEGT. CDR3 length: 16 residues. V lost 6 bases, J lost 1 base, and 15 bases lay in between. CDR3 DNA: TGTGCCAGCAGCCGGACAGATACCCGGAACACCGGGGAGCTGTTTTTT. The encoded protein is CASSRTDTRNTGELFF.

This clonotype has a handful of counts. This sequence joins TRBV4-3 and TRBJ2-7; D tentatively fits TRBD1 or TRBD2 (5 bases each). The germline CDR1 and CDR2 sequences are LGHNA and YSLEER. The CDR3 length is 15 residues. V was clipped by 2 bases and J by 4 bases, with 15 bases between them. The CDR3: CASSQNIGWGYEQYV. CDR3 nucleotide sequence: TGCGCCAGCAGCCAAAATATCGGATGGGGGTACGAGCAGTACGTC.

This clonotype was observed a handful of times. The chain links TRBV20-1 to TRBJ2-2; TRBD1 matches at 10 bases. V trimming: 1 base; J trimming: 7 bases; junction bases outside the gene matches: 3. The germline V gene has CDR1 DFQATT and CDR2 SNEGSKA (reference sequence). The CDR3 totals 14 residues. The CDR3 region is CSARGTGGLGELFF. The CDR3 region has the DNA TGCAGTGCTAGAGGGACAGGGGGGCTCGGGGAGCTGTTTTTT.

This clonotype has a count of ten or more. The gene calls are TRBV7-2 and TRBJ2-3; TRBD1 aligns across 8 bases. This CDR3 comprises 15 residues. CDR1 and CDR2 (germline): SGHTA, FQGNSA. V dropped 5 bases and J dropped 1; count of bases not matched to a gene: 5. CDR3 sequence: CASSPDRGGTDTQYF. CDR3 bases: TGTGCCAGCAGCCCTGACAGGGGCGGCACAGATACGCAGTATTTT. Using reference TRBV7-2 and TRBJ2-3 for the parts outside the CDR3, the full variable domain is GAGVSQSPSNKVTEKGKDVELRCDPISGHTALYWYRQSLGQGLEFLIYFQGNSAPDKSGLPSDRFSAERTGGSVSTLTIQRTQQEDSAVYLCASSPDRGGTDTQYFGPGTRLTVL.

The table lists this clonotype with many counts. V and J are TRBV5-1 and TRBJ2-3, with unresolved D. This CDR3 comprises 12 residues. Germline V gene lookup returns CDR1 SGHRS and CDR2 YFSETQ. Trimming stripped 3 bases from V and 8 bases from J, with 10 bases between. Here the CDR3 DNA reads TGCGCCAGCAGCTCCGAGTGGTTTACGCAGTATTTT. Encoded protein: CASSSEWFTQYF.

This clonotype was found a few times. In nucleotides, the CDR3 is TGTGCCAGCAGCCTCCGAAGGGGTGGCGGCTACACCTTC. Its protein is CASSLRRGGGYTF. The chain links TRBV4-2 to TRBJ1-2, with D perhaps TRBD1 (5 bases). The CDR3 runs 13 residues. The V gene's germline CDR1 is LGHNA and CDR2 YNFKEQ. Between the trimmed V and J ends, which lost 4 bases and 8 bases, there was a span of 14 bases.

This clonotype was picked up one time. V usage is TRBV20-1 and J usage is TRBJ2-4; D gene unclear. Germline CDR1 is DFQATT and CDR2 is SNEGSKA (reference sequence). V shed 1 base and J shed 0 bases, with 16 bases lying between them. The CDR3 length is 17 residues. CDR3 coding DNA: TGCAGTGCTAGAGGCATTAGTCAGCCACTAGCCAAAAACATTCAGTACTTC. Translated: CSARGISQPLAKNIQYF.

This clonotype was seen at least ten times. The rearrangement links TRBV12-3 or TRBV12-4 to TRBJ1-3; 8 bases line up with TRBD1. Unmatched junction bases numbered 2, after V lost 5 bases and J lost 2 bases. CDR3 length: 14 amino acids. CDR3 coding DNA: TGTGCCAGCAGTCGGACAGGGACTGGAAACACCATATATTTT. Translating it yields CASSRTGTGNTIYF.

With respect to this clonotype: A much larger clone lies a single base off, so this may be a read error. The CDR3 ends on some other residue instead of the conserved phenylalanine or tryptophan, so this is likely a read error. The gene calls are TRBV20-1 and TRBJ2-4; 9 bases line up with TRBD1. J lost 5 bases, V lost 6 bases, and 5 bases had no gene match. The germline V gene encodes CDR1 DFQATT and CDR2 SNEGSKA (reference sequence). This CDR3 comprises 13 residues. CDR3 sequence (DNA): TGCAGTGCCACAGGGGGCCACCAAAACATTCAGTACTTA. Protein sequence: CSATGGHQNIQYL.

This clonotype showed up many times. The CDR3 spells CASTPPPGVWTYEQYV. The CDR3 coding sequence is TGTGCCAGCACCCCCCCGCCGGGGGTGTGGACGTACGAGCAGTACGTC. The chain links TRBV12-3 or TRBV12-4 to TRBJ2-7; D is possibly TRBD2 (6 bases). The CDR3 runs 16 residues. The V end was cut by 7 bases, the J end by 4 bases, with 23 bases between.

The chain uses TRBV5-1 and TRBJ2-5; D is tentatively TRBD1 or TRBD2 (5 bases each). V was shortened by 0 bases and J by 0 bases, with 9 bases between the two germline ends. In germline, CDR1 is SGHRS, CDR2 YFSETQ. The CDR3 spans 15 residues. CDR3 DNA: TGCGCCAGCAGCTTGGTCCCGGGACACCAAGAGACCCAGTACTTC. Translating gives CASSLVPGHQETQYF.

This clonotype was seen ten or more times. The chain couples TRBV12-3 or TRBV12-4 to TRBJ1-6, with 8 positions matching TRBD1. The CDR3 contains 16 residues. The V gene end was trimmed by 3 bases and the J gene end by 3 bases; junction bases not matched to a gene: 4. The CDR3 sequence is CASSLGTGFYNSPLHF. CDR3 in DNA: TGTGCCAGCAGTTTGGGGACAGGCTTCTATAATTCACCCCTCCACTTT.